This section outlines one T cell receptor beta chain sequence together with its context. The data are from a study of PD-L1 blockade in urothelial cancer. About the study: Male sex and bladder-origin urothelial cancer characterized about 85% of the roughly 30 patients.

Time point meaning: pretreatment peripheral blood. Some clones are missing from TCRdb's copy, which holds only in-frame ones; the method was immunoSEQ multiplex PCR. This sample carries about 130,000 clones, roughly 84% of them seen once, and the ten largest clones take under 3.5%. V gave up 6 bases and J gave up 0 bases; unmatched junction bases: 4. The CDR3 runs to 14 residues. Germline V gives CDR1 SGHRS, CDR2 YFSETQ. This clonotype was obtained from a man in his forties or fifties with urothelial cancer. The rearrangement uses TRBV5-1 and TRBJ2-5; 8 bases line up with TRBD2. The specimen was PBMCs, collected around atezolizumab (anti-PD-L1) treatment. CDR3 loop: CASKLAGNQETQYF. The CDR3 coding sequence is TGCGCCAGCAAGTTAGCGGGGAACCAAGAGACCCAGTACTTC.